This T cell receptor beta chain was retrieved from a study of blood T cell repertoires in COVID-19. Cohort placement rested on clinical history that participants reported themselves. Before being deemed recovered, Cohort 3 donors had two negative PCRs, clearance, or symptom resolution. The data were produced by immunoSEQ multiplex PCR, yet TCRdb's version contains in-frame clones alone and is incomplete. The profile shows about 300,000 clones, approximately 83% of them singletons. Deletions cut 0 bases from V and 8 bases from J, with 10 bases between. Germline assignment: CDR1 LGHNA and CDR2 YSLEER. CDR3 length: 14 amino acids.

This TCR was recovered from a man in his thirties or forties who had recovered from COVID-19. Sequencing used PBMCs or T cells enriched from blood (not recorded which). This rearrangement joins TRBV4-3 to TRBJ1-4; a possible D gene is TRBD1 (6 bases). The CDR3 bases are TGCGCCAGCAGCCAAGACAGGGGCTCCGAAAAACTGTTTTTT. Its translation: CASSQDRGSEKLFF.